Listed below are T cell receptor beta chains from one sample, sequenced in a study of T-cell memory formation after mild COVID-19. Each CDR3 protein gets one entry after TCRdb re-called the 5' RACE reads with MiXCR. The sample carries under 250,000 distinct CDR3 sequences, 8.5% to 9.5% recorded once. The sequenced sample was PBMCs or a T cell subset sorted from them (not recorded which). All receptors come from a man aged 18-30 years who had mild COVID-19 (a few samples of this study predate the infection). Cell type and time point are not known. Both conserved end residues are part of each CDR3. Fields, in order: CDR3 protein, CDR3 DNA, D gene, J gene, CDR3 length, clone size, V gene. A D gene is named only where the DNA matches it firmly. Some rows have no size entry. The others give once, few or many, or a class for an expanded clone.

CDR3aa: CASSQLTGGDGNTIYF
CDR3nt: TGTGCCAGCAGCCAGCTTACAGGGGGTGATGGAAACACCATATATTTT
d_gene: TRBD1
j_gene: TRBJ1-3
len: 16
abundance: few
v_gene: TRBV4-2

CDR3aa: CASKKGRLDTQYF
CDR3nt: TGTGCCAGCAAGAAGGGAAGGTTAGATACGCAGTATTTT
d_gene: .
j_gene: TRBJ2-3
len: 13
abundance: .
v_gene: TRBV12-3/TRBV12-4

CDR3aa: CASSQGPGTGSGETQYF
CDR3nt: TGCGCCAGCAGCCAGGGTCCCGGGACAGGGAGTGGAGAGACCCAGTACTTC
d_gene: TRBD1
j_gene: TRBJ2-5
len: 17
abundance: few
v_gene: TRBV5-1

CDR3aa: CASRRDREIYNEQFF
CDR3nt: TGTGCCAGCAGAAGGGACAGAGAGATTTACAATGAGCAGTTCTTC
d_gene: TRBD1
j_gene: TRBJ2-1
len: 15
abundance: few
v_gene: TRBV7-3

CDR3aa: CATAGSTDTQYF
CDR3nt: TGTGCCACCGCGGGGAGCACAGATACGCAGTATTTT
d_gene: .
j_gene: TRBJ2-3
len: 12
abundance: few
v_gene: TRBV24-1

CDR3aa: CASSVDHRTSAFYEQYF
CDR3nt: TGTGCCAGCAGCGTGGACCACCGGACTAGCGCTTTCTACGAGCAGTACTTC
d_gene: TRBD2
j_gene: TRBJ2-7
len: 17
abundance: .
v_gene: TRBV9

CDR3aa: CASSYLDEQFF
CDR3nt: TGTGCCAGCAGCTACTTGGATGAGCAGTTCTTC
d_gene: .
j_gene: TRBJ2-1
len: 11
abundance: .
v_gene: TRBV9

CDR3aa: CSARAGLNSPLHF
CDR3nt: TGCAGTGCTAGGGCCGGCCTTAATTCACCCCTCCACTTT
d_gene: .
j_gene: TRBJ1-6
len: 13
abundance: few
v_gene: TRBV20-1

CDR3aa: CASSQREGRGHEQFF
CDR3nt: TGCGCCAGCAGCCAAAGAGAAGGTCGGGGCCATGAGCAGTTCTTC
d_gene: .
j_gene: TRBJ2-1
len: 15
abundance: .
v_gene: TRBV4-3

CDR3aa: CAWSDPGPTLATDTQYF
CDR3nt: TGTGCCTGGAGTGATCCCGGGCCTACCTTGGCCACAGATACGCAGTATTTT
d_gene: .
j_gene: TRBJ2-3
len: 17
abundance: few
v_gene: TRBV30

CDR3aa: CATSGPLVGDTQYF
CDR3nt: TGTGCCACCAGTGGCCCCCTCGTAGGGGATACGCAGTATTTT
d_gene: .
j_gene: TRBJ2-3
len: 14
abundance: .
v_gene: TRBV24-1

CDR3aa: CASTNPSWGNEQYF
CDR3nt: TGTGCCAGCACCAATCCCTCGTGGGGGAACGAGCAGTACTTC
d_gene: .
j_gene: TRBJ2-7
len: 14
abundance: few
v_gene: TRBV11-2

CDR3aa: CASSQGWSGANVLTF
CDR3nt: TGCGCCAGCAGCCAAGGGTGGTCTGGGGCCAACGTCCTGACTTTC
d_gene: .
j_gene: TRBJ2-6
len: 15
abundance: few
v_gene: TRBV4-1

CDR3aa: CASSYNFYGYTF
CDR3nt: TGTGCCAGCAGTTACAACTTCTATGGCTACACCTTC
d_gene: .
j_gene: TRBJ1-2
len: 12
abundance: .
v_gene: TRBV28

CDR3aa: CSARTDQETQYF
CDR3nt: TGCAGTGCTAGGACGGACCAAGAGACCCAGTACTTC
d_gene: .
j_gene: TRBJ2-5
len: 12
abundance: few
v_gene: TRBV20-1

CDR3aa: CASSARDGSAEKLFF
CDR3nt: TGTGCCAGCAGCGCCCGTGACGGAAGTGCTGAAAAACTGTTTTTT
d_gene: .
j_gene: TRBJ1-4
len: 15
abundance: .
v_gene: TRBV9

CDR3aa: CASSPRPVSGNTIYF
CDR3nt: TGTGCCAGCAGCCCCCGTCCCGTGTCTGGAAACACCATATATTTT
d_gene: .
j_gene: TRBJ1-3
len: 15
abundance: many
v_gene: TRBV7-2

CDR3aa: CASSPWAGRTGTQYF
CDR3nt: TGTGCCAGCAGCCCATGGGCGGGGAGGACGGGCACGCAGTATTTT
d_gene: .
j_gene: TRBJ2-3
len: 15
abundance: .
v_gene: TRBV7-2

CDR3aa: CSASSSGGAGVDTQYF
CDR3nt: TGCAGTGCATCCTCCTCCGGGGGGGCCGGGGTAGATACGCAGTATTTT
d_gene: TRBD2
j_gene: TRBJ2-3
len: 16
abundance: few
v_gene: TRBV20-1

CDR3aa: CASSLEPPNEKLFF
CDR3nt: TGCGCCAGCAGCTTGGAGCCACCTAATGAAAAACTGTTTTTT
d_gene: .
j_gene: TRBJ1-4
len: 14
abundance: .
v_gene: TRBV5-1

CDR3aa: CASSLSAGRNQPQHF
CDR3nt: TGTGCCAGCAGTTTATCGGCAGGGCGGAATCAGCCCCAGCATTTT
d_gene: .
j_gene: TRBJ1-5
len: 15
abundance: few
v_gene: TRBV27

CDR3aa: CASSPRGTQYF
CDR3nt: TGTGCCAGCAGCCCCCGGGGTACGCAGTATTTT
d_gene: .
j_gene: TRBJ2-3
len: 11
abundance: many
v_gene: TRBV7-2

CDR3aa: CAWSASQPYEQYF
CDR3nt: TGTGCCTGGAGTGCATCGCAGCCCTACGAGCAGTACTTC
d_gene: .
j_gene: TRBJ2-7
len: 13
abundance: few
v_gene: TRBV30

CDR3aa: CASSLYLVNTEAFF
CDR3nt: TGTGCCAGCAGTTTATACCTCGTAAACACTGAAGCTTTCTTT
d_gene: .
j_gene: TRBJ1-1
len: 14
abundance: .
v_gene: TRBV12-3/TRBV12-4

CDR3aa: CASSELFKWQANYNEQFF
CDR3nt: TGTGCCAGCAGTGAACTCTTCAAGTGGCAGGCGAATTACAATGAGCAGTTCTTC
d_gene: .
j_gene: TRBJ2-1
len: 18
abundance: few
v_gene: TRBV25-1

CDR3aa: CASSLTGWTEAFF
CDR3nt: TGTGCCAGCAGCTTAACCGGTTGGACTGAAGCTTTCTTT
d_gene: .
j_gene: TRBJ1-1
len: 13
abundance: .
v_gene: TRBV7-9

CDR3aa: CSAKAPIGYTF
CDR3nt: TGCAGTGCTAAGGCCCCCATTGGCTACACCTTC
d_gene: .
j_gene: TRBJ1-2
len: 11
abundance: .
v_gene: TRBV20-1

CDR3aa: CASSSRGRSGGGYEQYF
CDR3nt: TGTGCCAGCAGCTCCCGAGGACGTAGCGGGGGGGGTTACGAGCAGTACTTC
d_gene: TRBD2
j_gene: TRBJ2-7
len: 17
abundance: few
v_gene: TRBV4-2

CDR3aa: CASSSNQAETSTNEKLFF
CDR3nt: TGTGCCAGCAGCTCCAATCAAGCGGAGACATCAACTAATGAAAAACTGTTTTTT
d_gene: .
j_gene: TRBJ1-4
len: 18
abundance: few
v_gene: TRBV7-9

CDR3aa: CASSLTPRVSTGELFF
CDR3nt: TGTGCCAGCAGCTTAACTCCTAGGGTTAGCACCGGGGAGCTGTTTTTT
d_gene: .
j_gene: TRBJ2-2
len: 16
abundance: .
v_gene: TRBV7-3

CDR3aa: CASSYSTDQPNEQFF
CDR3nt: TGTGCCAGCAGTTACTCTACCGACCAGCCCAATGAGCAGTTCTTC
d_gene: .
j_gene: TRBJ2-1
len: 15
abundance: .
v_gene: TRBV6-5

CDR3aa: CASSYSARGGYEQYF
CDR3nt: TGTGCCAGCAGTTACTCCGCTCGCGGGGGCTACGAGCAGTACTTC
d_gene: TRBD2
j_gene: TRBJ2-7
len: 15
abundance: .
v_gene: TRBV6-2/TRBV6-3

CDR3aa: CASSGGGLAGIYEQYF
CDR3nt: TGTGCCAGCAGTGGGGGTGGACTAGCGGGGATTTACGAGCAGTACTTC
d_gene: TRBD2
j_gene: TRBJ2-7
len: 16
abundance: few
v_gene: TRBV2

CDR3aa: CASSEQAVAGNTIYF
CDR3nt: TGTGCCAGCAGCGAACAGGCAGTCGCAGGAAACACCATATATTTT
d_gene: .
j_gene: TRBJ1-3
len: 15
abundance: few
v_gene: TRBV12-3/TRBV12-4

CDR3aa: CASSLAALGGAETQYF
CDR3nt: TGCGCCAGCAGCTTGGCCGCCCTCGGGGGAGCAGAGACCCAGTACTTC
d_gene: .
j_gene: TRBJ2-5
len: 16
abundance: many
v_gene: TRBV5-1

CDR3aa: CASSPQASNTEAFF
CDR3nt: TGTGCCAGCAGTCCCCAGGCGAGTAACACTGAAGCTTTCTTT
d_gene: .
j_gene: TRBJ1-1
len: 14
abundance: .
v_gene: TRBV6-5

CDR3aa: CASSLDWTSYEQYF
CDR3nt: TGTGCCAGCAGCTTAGATTGGACTAGTTACGAGCAGTACTTC
d_gene: TRBD2
j_gene: TRBJ2-7
len: 14
abundance: few
v_gene: TRBV11-2

CDR3aa: CASSLVRLRGPSGNNSPLHF
CDR3nt: TGCGCCAGCAGCCTAGTGCGCCTCCGCGGGCCTAGTGGGAATAATTCACCCCTCCACTTT
d_gene: .
j_gene: TRBJ1-6
len: 20
abundance: few
v_gene: TRBV4-3

CDR3aa: CASSIRDGGNTIYF
CDR3nt: TGTGCCAGCAGTATCCGGGACGGTGGAAACACCATATATTTT
d_gene: .
j_gene: TRBJ1-3
len: 14
abundance: many
v_gene: TRBV12-3/TRBV12-4

CDR3aa: CATESERGGPYNEQFF
CDR3nt: TGTGCCACCGAGAGTGAGCGGGGGGGCCCCTACAATGAGCAGTTCTTC
d_gene: TRBD2
j_gene: TRBJ2-1
len: 16
abundance: .
v_gene: TRBV6-2/TRBV6-3

CDR3aa: CASSSGTGGGYGYTF
CDR3nt: TGTGCCAGCAGTTCTGGCACAGGGGGGGGCTATGGCTACACCTTC
d_gene: TRBD1
j_gene: TRBJ1-2
len: 15
abundance: .
v_gene: TRBV12-3/TRBV12-4

CDR3aa: CASSTGAGELFF
CDR3nt: TGTGCCAGCAGCACAGGGGCCGGGGAGCTGTTTTTT
d_gene: TRBD1
j_gene: TRBJ2-2
len: 12
abundance: .
v_gene: TRBV7-6

CDR3aa: CASSFRSNTGELFF
CDR3nt: TGTGCCAGCAGCTTCCGTTCGAACACCGGGGAGCTGTTTTTT
d_gene: .
j_gene: TRBJ2-2
len: 14
abundance: .
v_gene: TRBV11-3

CDR3aa: CASSSTTGGSYNSPLHF
CDR3nt: TGTGCCAGCAGCTCTACAACAGGGGGCTCCTATAATTCACCCCTCCACTTT
d_gene: TRBD1
j_gene: TRBJ1-6
len: 17
abundance: .
v_gene: TRBV7-9

CDR3aa: CASSYRGGREETQYF
CDR3nt: TGTGCCAGCAGTTACCGGGGGGGCAGGGAGGAGACCCAGTACTTC
d_gene: TRBD2
j_gene: TRBJ2-5
len: 15
abundance: .
v_gene: TRBV6-1

CDR3aa: CATSETGNQETQYF
CDR3nt: TGTGCCACCAGCGAGACGGGGAACCAAGAGACCCAGTACTTC
d_gene: .
j_gene: TRBJ2-5
len: 14
abundance: few
v_gene: TRBV15

CDR3aa: CASSPGENYGYTF
CDR3nt: TGCGCCAGCAGCCCCGGGGAGAACTATGGCTACACCTTC
d_gene: .
j_gene: TRBJ1-2
len: 13
abundance: .
v_gene: TRBV5-1

CDR3aa: CASSPLAGGKETQYF
CDR3nt: TGTGCCAGCAGCCCGTTAGCGGGGGGGAAGGAGACCCAGTACTTC
d_gene: TRBD2
j_gene: TRBJ2-5
len: 15
abundance: many
v_gene: TRBV4-2

CDR3aa: CASSQGQSYEQYF
CDR3nt: TGTGCCAGCAGCCAGGGGCAGAGCTACGAGCAGTACTTC
d_gene: .
j_gene: TRBJ2-7
len: 13
abundance: many
v_gene: TRBV3-2

CDR3aa: CASSLAIENTEAFF
CDR3nt: TGCGCCAGCAGCTTGGCCATAGAGAACACTGAAGCTTTCTTT
d_gene: .
j_gene: TRBJ1-1
len: 14
abundance: few
v_gene: TRBV5-1

CDR3aa: CASSLLAGITDTQYF
CDR3nt: TGTGCCAGCAGCTTGCTAGCGGGGATCACAGATACGCAGTATTTT
d_gene: TRBD2
j_gene: TRBJ2-3
len: 15
abundance: many
v_gene: TRBV5-6

CDR3aa: CASSFRRGGSPLRF
CDR3nt: TGTGCCAGCAGTTTTCGTCGGGGTGGGTCACCCCTCCGCTTT
d_gene: .
j_gene: TRBJ1-6
len: 14
abundance: .
v_gene: TRBV12-3/TRBV12-4

CDR3aa: CASSGAGQGATGNTIYF
CDR3nt: TGTGCCAGCAGCGGAGCGGGACAGGGGGCGACTGGAAACACCATATATTTT
d_gene: TRBD1
j_gene: TRBJ1-3
len: 17
abundance: few
v_gene: TRBV7-9

CDR3aa: CASSPNSNTDTQYF
CDR3nt: TGTGCCAGCTCACCAAACAGCAACACAGATACGCAGTATTTT
d_gene: .
j_gene: TRBJ2-3
len: 14
abundance: .
v_gene: TRBV18

CDR3aa: CASSSLGGEGTEAFF
CDR3nt: TGCGCCAGCAGCTCCCTAGGAGGGGAAGGGACTGAAGCTTTCTTT
d_gene: .
j_gene: TRBJ1-1
len: 15
abundance: many
v_gene: TRBV5-1